A single TCR beta chain is shown here with its context. These data belong to a study of shared clonotypes between healthy human individuals. TCRdb keeps only in-frame clones here, not all; method: immunoSEQ multiplex PCR. The table has 2,500,000 or so clones, over 85% seen once; the top ten hold over 0.12%. V was pared by 5 bases and J by 0 bases, with 1 base of the junction left unmatched. Looked up from germline, CDR1 is MNHNY and CDR2 is SVGAGI (reference sequence). The CDR3 totals 14 residues. The receptor's source is a young man in good health. Material: naive CD4+ T cells sorted from blood. The subset was: CD45RA+ positively selected. This chain links TRBV6-6 with TRBJ1-1; 9 bases are a match to TRBD1. CDR3 DNA: TGTGCCAGCAGTCGGACAGGGGTGAACACTGAAGCTTTCTTT. Its protein is CASSRTGVNTEAFF.